This T cell receptor (beta chain) emerged from a study of cytomegalovirus exposure and HLA in healthy donors. Findings and limits, study-wide: Roughly uniform sequencing depth across donors was assumed, possibly incorrectly. Reports credit the classifier with highly specific, highly sensitive diagnosis of cytomegalovirus status.

Among the donors, all were healthy bone marrow donors. PCR employed 60 Vbeta and 13 Jbeta primers. The assay was immunoSEQ multiplex PCR, and TCRdb's table has in-frame clones only and misses some. The listing records tens of thousands of clones. Regarding this clone: Its antigen is undetermined.

The V segment lost 0 bases and the J segment 5 bases; nucleotides outside the gene matches: 4. This CDR3 has 15 amino acids. The germline CDR1 and CDR2 sequences are SGHRS and YFSETQ. The sequence was collected from a male donor in good health and CMV-seronegative. The rearrangement links TRBV5-1 to TRBJ2-3, with 9 bases aligning to TRBD2. Material for sequencing was PBMCs. The CDR3 spells CASSLDGGGGDTQYF. CDR3 DNA: TGCGCCAGCAGCTTGGATGGCGGGGGGGGAGATACGCAGTATTTT.